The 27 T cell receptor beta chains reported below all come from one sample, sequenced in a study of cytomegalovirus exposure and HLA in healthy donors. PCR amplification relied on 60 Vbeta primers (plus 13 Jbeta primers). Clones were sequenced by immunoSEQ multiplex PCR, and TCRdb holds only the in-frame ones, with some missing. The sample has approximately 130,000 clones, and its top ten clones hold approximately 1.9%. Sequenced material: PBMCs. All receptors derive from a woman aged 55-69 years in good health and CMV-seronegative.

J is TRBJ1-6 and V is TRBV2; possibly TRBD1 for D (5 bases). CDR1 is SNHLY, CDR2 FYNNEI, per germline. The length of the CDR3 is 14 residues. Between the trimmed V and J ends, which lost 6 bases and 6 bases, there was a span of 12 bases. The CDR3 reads CASRVRQSNSPLHF. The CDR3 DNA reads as TGTGCCAGCAGAGTCCGACAGAGTAATTCACCCCTCCACTTT.

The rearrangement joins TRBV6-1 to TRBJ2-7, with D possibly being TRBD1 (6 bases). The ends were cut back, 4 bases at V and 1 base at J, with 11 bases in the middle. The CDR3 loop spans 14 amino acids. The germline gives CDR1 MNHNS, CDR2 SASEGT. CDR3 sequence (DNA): TGTGCCAGCAGTGTATACAGGGCTTCCTACGAGCAGTACTTC. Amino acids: CASSVYRASYEQYF.

CDR3 bases: TGCGCCAGCAGCCCGGGGACTAGCGCTTTAACAGATACGCAGTATTTT. Its protein is CASSPGTSALTDTQYF. The J gene is TRBJ2-3, the V gene TRBV5-1; 10 bases align to TRBD2. V shed 4 bases and J 3 bases; nucleotides not matched to a gene: 8. CDR1 is SGHRS, CDR2 YFSETQ, per germline. The CDR3 extends over 16 amino acids.

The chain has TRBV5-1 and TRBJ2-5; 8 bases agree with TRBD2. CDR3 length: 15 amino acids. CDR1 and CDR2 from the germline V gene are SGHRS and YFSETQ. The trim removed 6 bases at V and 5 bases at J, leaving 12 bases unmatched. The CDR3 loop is CASTGVPGGFETQYF. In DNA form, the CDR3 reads TGCGCCAGCACGGGGGTCCCGGGGGGGTTCGAGACCCAGTACTTC.

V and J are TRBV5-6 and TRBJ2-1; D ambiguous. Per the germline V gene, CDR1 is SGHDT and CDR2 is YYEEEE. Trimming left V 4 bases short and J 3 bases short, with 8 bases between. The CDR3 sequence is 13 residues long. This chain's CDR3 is CASSGDNYNEQFF. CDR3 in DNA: TGTGCCAGCAGCGGCGACAACTACAATGAGCAGTTCTTC.

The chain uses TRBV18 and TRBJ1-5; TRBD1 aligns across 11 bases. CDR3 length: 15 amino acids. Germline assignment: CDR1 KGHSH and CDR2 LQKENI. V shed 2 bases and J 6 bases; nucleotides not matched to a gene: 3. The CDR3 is CASSPGQGAGQPQHF. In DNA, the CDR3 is TGTGCCAGCTCACCAGGACAGGGGGCAGGTCAGCCCCAGCATTTT. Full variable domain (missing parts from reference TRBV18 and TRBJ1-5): NAGVMQNPRHLVRRRGQEARLRCSPMKGHSHVYWYRQLPEEGLKFMVYLQKENIIDESGMPKERFSAEFPKEGPSILRIQQVVRGDSAAYFCASSPGQGAGQPQHFGDGTRLSIL.

The CDR3 protein is CASSLEVTYEQYF. For the CDR3, the DNA is TGCGCCAGCAGCTTGGAAGTAACTTACGAGCAGTACTTC. The rearrangement links TRBV5-1 to TRBJ2-7; D is ambiguous. Germline loops: CDR1 SGHRS, CDR2 YFSETQ. Trimming took off 0 bases at V and 4 bases at J, with 8 bases between the two ends. The CDR3 is 13 residues long.

CDR3 amino acids: CASSVGTGRYEQYF. The CDR3 DNA sequence: TGTGCCAGCAGCGTCGGGACAGGGAGGTACGAGCAGTACTTC. The genes are TRBV7-6 and TRBJ2-7, with 9 positions matching TRBD1. Per the germline V gene, CDR1 is SGHVS and CDR2 is FNYEAQ. CDR3 length equals 14 residues. V shed 5 bases and J 4 bases; nucleotides not matched to a gene: 6. The variable domain in full, completed from reference TRBV7-6 and TRBJ2-7, reads GAGVSQSPRYKVTKRGQDVALRCDPISGHVSLYWYRQALGQGPEFLTYFNYEAQQDKSGLPNDRFSAERPEGSISTLTIQRTEQRDSAMYRCASSVGTGRYEQYFGPGTRLTVT.

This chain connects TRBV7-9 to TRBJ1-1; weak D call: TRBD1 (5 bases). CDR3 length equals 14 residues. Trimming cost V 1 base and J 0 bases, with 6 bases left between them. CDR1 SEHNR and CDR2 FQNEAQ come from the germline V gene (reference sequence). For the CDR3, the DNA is TGTGCCAGCAGCTTAGAGGGGCTGAACACTGAAGCTTTCTTT. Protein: CASSLEGLNTEAFF.

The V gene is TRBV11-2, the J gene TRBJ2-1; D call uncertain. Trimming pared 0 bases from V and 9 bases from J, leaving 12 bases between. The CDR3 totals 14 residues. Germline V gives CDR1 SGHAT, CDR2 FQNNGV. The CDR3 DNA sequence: TGTGCCAGCAGCTTAGATCTAGGAGTAGGTGAGCAGTTCTTC. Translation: CASSLDLGVGEQFF.

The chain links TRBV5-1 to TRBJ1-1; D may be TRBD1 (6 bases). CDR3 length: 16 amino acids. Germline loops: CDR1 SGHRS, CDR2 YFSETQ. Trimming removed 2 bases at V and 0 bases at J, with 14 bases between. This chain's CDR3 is CASSLQGSGMNTEAFF. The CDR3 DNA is TGCGCCAGCAGCTTACAGGGTTCCGGGATGAACACTGAAGCTTTCTTT.

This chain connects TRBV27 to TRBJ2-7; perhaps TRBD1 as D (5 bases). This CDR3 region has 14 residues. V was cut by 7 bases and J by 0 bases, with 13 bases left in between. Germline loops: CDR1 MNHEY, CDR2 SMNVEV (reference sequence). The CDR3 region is CASKGRASSYEQYF. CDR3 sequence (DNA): TGTGCCAGCAAAGGCAGGGCCAGCTCCTACGAGCAGTACTTC.

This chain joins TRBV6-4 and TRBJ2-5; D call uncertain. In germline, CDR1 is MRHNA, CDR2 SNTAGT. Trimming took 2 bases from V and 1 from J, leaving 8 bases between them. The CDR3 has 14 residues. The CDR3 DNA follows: TGTGCCAGCAGTGACCGGCCAGGCCAAGAGACCCAGTACTTC. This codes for CASSDRPGQETQYF.

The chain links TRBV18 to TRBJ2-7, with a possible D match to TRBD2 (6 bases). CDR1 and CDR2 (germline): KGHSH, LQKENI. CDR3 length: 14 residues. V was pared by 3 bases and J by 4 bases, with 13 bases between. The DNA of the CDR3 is TGTGCCAGCTCACCTAAGACGGGAGAATACGAGCAGTACTTC. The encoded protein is CASSPKTGEYEQYF.

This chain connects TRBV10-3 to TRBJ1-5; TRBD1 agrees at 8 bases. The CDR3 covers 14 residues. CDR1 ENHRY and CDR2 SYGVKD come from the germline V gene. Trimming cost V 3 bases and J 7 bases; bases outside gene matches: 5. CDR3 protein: CAISDTGGGQPQHF. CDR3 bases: TGTGCCATCAGTGACACAGGGGGAGGCCAGCCCCAGCATTTT.

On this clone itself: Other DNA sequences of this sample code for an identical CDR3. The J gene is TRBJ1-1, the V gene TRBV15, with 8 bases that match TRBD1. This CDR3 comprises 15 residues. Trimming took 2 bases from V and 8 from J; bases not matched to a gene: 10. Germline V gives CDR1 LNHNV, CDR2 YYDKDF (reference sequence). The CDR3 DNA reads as TGTGCCACCAGCAGATACCGACAGGGGACGGGAGAAGCTTTCTTT. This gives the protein CATSRYRQGTGEAFF.

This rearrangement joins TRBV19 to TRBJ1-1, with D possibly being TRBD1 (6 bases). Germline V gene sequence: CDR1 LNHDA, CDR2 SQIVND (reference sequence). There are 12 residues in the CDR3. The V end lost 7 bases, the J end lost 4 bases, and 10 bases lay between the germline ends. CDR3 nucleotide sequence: TGTGCCAGTATGGACAGCCCCACTGAAGCTTTCTTT. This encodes CASMDSPTEAFF.

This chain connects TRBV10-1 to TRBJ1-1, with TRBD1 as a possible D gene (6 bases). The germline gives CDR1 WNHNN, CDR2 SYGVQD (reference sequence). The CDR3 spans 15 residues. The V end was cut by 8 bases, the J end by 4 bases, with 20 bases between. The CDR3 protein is CASRRILRGSTEAFF. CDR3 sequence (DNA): TGCGCCAGCCGAAGGATTTTGAGGGGGAGCACTGAAGCTTTCTTT.

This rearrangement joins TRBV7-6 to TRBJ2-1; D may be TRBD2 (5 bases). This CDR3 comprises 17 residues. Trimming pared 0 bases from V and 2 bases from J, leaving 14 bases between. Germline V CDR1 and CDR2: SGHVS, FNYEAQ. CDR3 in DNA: TGTGCCAGCAGCTTAGCGTTAGCCGGGGTCGCCTACAATGAGCAGTTCTTC. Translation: CASSLALAGVAYNEQFF.

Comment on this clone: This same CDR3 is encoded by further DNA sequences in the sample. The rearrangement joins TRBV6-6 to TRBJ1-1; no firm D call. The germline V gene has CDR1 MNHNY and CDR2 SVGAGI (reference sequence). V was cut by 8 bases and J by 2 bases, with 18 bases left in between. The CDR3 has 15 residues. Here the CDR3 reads CASRYTGTVNTEAFF. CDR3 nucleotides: TGTGCCAGCCGGTATACCGGAACAGTTAACACTGAAGCTTTCTTT.

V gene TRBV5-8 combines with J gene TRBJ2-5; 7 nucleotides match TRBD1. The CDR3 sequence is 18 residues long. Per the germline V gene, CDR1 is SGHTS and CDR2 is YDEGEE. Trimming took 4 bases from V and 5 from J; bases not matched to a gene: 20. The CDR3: CASSLPFLGQVIGETQYF. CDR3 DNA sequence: TGTGCCAGCAGCCTCCCTTTCCTCGGACAGGTCATAGGGGAGACCCAGTACTTC.

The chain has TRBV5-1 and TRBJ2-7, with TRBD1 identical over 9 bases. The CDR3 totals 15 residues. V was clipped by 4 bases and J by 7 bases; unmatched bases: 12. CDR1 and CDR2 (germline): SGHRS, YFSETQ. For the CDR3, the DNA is TGCGCCAGCAGCCTAGTCCCGGGACAGGGTAGGGAGCAGTACTTC. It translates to CASSLVPGQGREQYF.

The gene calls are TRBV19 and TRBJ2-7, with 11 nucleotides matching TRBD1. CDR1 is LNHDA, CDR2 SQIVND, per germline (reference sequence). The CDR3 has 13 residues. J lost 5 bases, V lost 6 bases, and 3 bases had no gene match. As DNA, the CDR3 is TGTGCCAGTAGGGACAGGGGGCTGGACGAGCAGTACTTC. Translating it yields CASRDRGLDEQYF.

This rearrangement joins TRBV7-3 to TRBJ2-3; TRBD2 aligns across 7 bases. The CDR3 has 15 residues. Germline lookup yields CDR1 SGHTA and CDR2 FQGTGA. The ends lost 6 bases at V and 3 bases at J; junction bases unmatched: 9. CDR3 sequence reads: CASSARERGTDTQYF. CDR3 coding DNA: TGTGCCAGCAGTGCGAGGGAGCGGGGTACAGATACGCAGTATTTT. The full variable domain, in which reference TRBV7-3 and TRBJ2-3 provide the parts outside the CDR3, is GAGVSQTPSNKVTEKGKYVELRCDPISGHTALYWYRQSLGQGPEFLIYFQGTGAADDSGLPNDRFFAVRPEGSVSTLKIQRTERGDSAVYLCASSARERGTDTQYFGPGTRLTVL.

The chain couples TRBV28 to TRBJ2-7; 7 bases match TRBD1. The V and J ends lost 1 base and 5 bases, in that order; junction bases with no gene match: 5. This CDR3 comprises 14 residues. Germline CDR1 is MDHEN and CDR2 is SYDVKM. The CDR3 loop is CASSLFEGAHEQYF. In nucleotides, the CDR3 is TGTGCCAGCAGTTTATTTGAGGGGGCCCACGAGCAGTACTTC.

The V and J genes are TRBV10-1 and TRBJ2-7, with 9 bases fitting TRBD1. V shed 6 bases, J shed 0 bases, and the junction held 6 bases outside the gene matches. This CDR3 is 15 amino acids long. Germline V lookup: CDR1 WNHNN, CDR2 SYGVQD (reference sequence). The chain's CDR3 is CASSVGTGSSYEQYF. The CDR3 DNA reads TGCGCCAGCAGCGTTGGGACAGGGAGCTCCTACGAGCAGTACTTC.

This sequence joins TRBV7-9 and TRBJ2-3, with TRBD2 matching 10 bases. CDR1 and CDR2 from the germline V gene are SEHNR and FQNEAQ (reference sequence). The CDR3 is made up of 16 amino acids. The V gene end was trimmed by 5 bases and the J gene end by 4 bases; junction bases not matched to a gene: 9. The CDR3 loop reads CASSPKREGPADTQYF. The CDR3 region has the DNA TGTGCCAGCAGCCCTAAGCGGGAGGGTCCAGCAGATACGCAGTATTTT.